A single sample gave rise to the 18 T cell receptor beta chains below, sequenced in a study of cytomegalovirus exposure and HLA in healthy donors. Measured with immunoSEQ multiplex PCR; TCRdb has only the in-frame clones, and not every one. The profile shows hundreds of thousands of clones, roughly 88% of them singletons. The material sequenced was PBMCs. All receptors derive from a woman aged 18-29 years in good health and CMV-seronegative.

The rearrangement uses TRBV21-1 and TRBJ1-1; the table calls TRBD1, which could not be checked here. TRBV21-1 is reported as a pseudogene. The CDR3 has 19 amino acids. The DNA of the CDR3 is TGTGCCAGCAGCCCGCAACTCCTAGAAGGGGCCTCGGAGAACACTGAAGCTTTCTTT. Translating it yields CASSPQLLEGASENTEAFF.

The chain joins TRBV7-2 to TRBJ2-3; D uncertain. Per the germline V gene, CDR1 is SGHTA and CDR2 is FQGNSA. V lost 5 bases and J lost 6, with 3 bases in between. The CDR3 spans 10 residues. CDR3: CASSRDTQYF. DNA of the CDR3: TGTGCCAGCAGCCGTGATACGCAGTATTTT. The variable domain in full, completed from reference TRBV7-2 and TRBJ2-3, reads GAGVSQSPSNKVTEKGKDVELRCDPISGHTALYWYRQSLGQGLEFLIYFQGNSAPDKSGLPSDRFSAERTGGSVSTLTIQRTQQEDSAVYLCASSRDTQYFGPGTRLTVL.

This chain joins TRBV7-2 and TRBJ1-1; no clear D gene. The germline V gene has CDR1 SGHTA and CDR2 FQGNSA. Trimming took 1 base from V and 5 from J, leaving 5 bases between them. The CDR3 covers 12 residues. The CDR3 region is CASSLGRTEAFF. CDR3 sequence (DNA): TGTGCCAGCAGCTTAGGTCGGACTGAAGCTTTCTTT.

The chain carries TRBV28 and TRBJ2-7; D possibly corresponds to TRBD2 (6 bases). Between the trimmed V and J ends, which lost 4 bases and 3 bases, there was a span of 16 bases. Germline loops: CDR1 MDHEN, CDR2 SYDVKM. CDR3 length: 15 amino acids. The CDR3 sequence: CASSSSRDPHYEQYF. CDR3 DNA: TGTGCCAGCAGTTCATCGCGGGACCCCCACTACGAGCAGTACTTC.

The J gene is TRBJ1-6, the V gene TRBV2; 7 bases match TRBD1. After removal of 6 bases from V and 7 bases from J, the junction contained 6 bases not matched to a gene. This CDR3 comprises 14 residues. CDR1 SNHLY and CDR2 FYNNEI come from the germline V gene. This CDR3 is CASRPTGVNSPLHF. The CDR3 nucleotides are TGTGCCAGCAGGCCCACAGGGGTCAATTCACCCCTCCACTTT.

The rearrangement links TRBV6-5 to TRBJ1-2; D is perhaps TRBD1 (5 bases). With 5 bases removed from V and 7 bases from J, the gap between germline ends came to 11 bases. CDR3 length: 12 residues. Per the germline V gene, CDR1 is MNHEY and CDR2 is SVGAGI. CDR3 sequence: CASSQGSGGYTF. CDR3 DNA: TGTGCCAGCAGTCAGGGATCCGGTGGCTACACCTTC.

This clone was counted once. The rearrangement uses TRBV7-9 and TRBJ2-7; no definite D call. V was cut by 2 bases and J by 6 bases, with 8 bases left in between. The CDR3 is made up of 12 amino acids. Germline loops: CDR1 SEHNR, CDR2 FQNEAQ (reference sequence). This chain's CDR3 is CASSLLAGEQYF. The CDR3, as DNA: TGTGCCAGCAGCTTACTCGCAGGCGAGCAGTACTTC.

CDR3 sequence reads: CASSSFLLAKSYEQYF. CDR3 bases: TGTGCCAGCAGTTCCTTCCTTCTAGCGAAGTCCTACGAGCAGTACTTC. The chain joins TRBV27 to TRBJ2-7; tentative D call: TRBD2 (6 bases). The germline gives CDR1 MNHEY, CDR2 SMNVEV (reference sequence). Trimming removed 4 bases from V and 1 base from J, with 17 bases in between. This CDR3 spans 16 amino acids.

CDR3 bases: TGTGCCACCAGCAGAGAGTTGGCGGATGCCTACGAGCAGTACTTC. Amino acids: CATSRELADAYEQYF. V usage is TRBV15 and J usage is TRBJ2-7; no reliable D call. The V gene's germline CDR1 is LNHNV and CDR2 YYDKDF (reference sequence). The CDR3 contains 15 residues. The V gene lost 0 bases and the J gene lost 2 bases, with 11 bases spanning the gap.

V usage is TRBV27 and J usage is TRBJ2-5, with no clear D. CDR1 and CDR2 (germline): MNHEY, SMNVEV (reference sequence). With 2 bases removed from V and 0 bases from J, the gap between germline ends came to 7 bases. This CDR3 contains 14 residues. Here the CDR3 reads CASSLTVYQETQYF. The CDR3 nucleotides are TGTGCCAGCAGTTTAACGGTGTACCAAGAGACCCAGTACTTC.

The rearrangement uses TRBV9 and TRBJ2-1; D is ambiguous. The germline CDR1 and CDR2 sequences are SGDLS and YYNGEE. The CDR3 sequence is 13 residues long. V lost 4 bases and J 8 bases, leaving 13 bases between the germline ends. In DNA form, the CDR3 reads TGTGCCAGCAGCTCGCAGGCCCTCGATGAGCAGTTCTTC. Protein: CASSSQALDEQFF.

The chain has TRBV5-4 and TRBJ2-3, with 11 nucleotides matching TRBD2. V was pared by 5 bases and J by 2 bases, with 7 bases of the junction left unmatched. The CDR3 spans 16 residues. Germline CDR1 and CDR2: SGHNT and YYREEE (reference sequence). The CDR3 spells CASRVGTSGFTDTQYF. The CDR3 coding sequence is TGTGCCAGCAGGGTAGGGACTAGCGGCTTCACAGATACGCAGTATTTT.

The J gene is TRBJ1-1, the V gene TRBV5-1; 7 bases match TRBD1. V dropped 4 bases and J dropped 3; count of bases not matched to a gene: 6. Germline CDR1 and CDR2: SGHRS and YFSETQ. This CDR3 region has 14 residues. The CDR3 DNA sequence: TGCGCCAGCAGCCCAGACAGGGTCTACACTGAAGCTTTCTTT. This codes for CASSPDRVYTEAFF.

Notes on this clone: Other nucleotide sequences from this sample produce the same CDR3. This chain joins TRBV6-5 and TRBJ2-1; 11 nucleotides agree with TRBD2. The CDR3 contains 16 residues. From germline, CDR1 is MNHEY and CDR2 SVGAGI. J lost 5 bases, V lost 4 bases, and 7 bases had no gene match. The CDR3 DNA is TGTGCCAGCAGTTCCTTAGCGGGAGGGCTAAACAATGAGCAGTTCTTC. It encodes CASSSLAGGLNNEQFF.

The chain is built from TRBV7-6 and TRBJ1-1; D may be TRBD1 (6 bases). The CDR3 runs 15 residues. V was shortened by 5 bases and J by 4 bases, with 17 bases between the two germline ends. Germline V gene sequence: CDR1 SGHVS, CDR2 FNYEAQ. The CDR3 loop is CASSLGQGILTEAFF. The CDR3 nucleotides are TGTGCCAGCAGCCTGGGGCAGGGGATTCTCACTGAAGCTTTCTTT.

This chain links TRBV2 with TRBJ2-7, with D tentatively TRBD1 (6 bases). In germline, CDR1 is SNHLY, CDR2 FYNNEI. Trimming pared 5 bases from V and 0 bases from J, leaving 14 bases between. There are 15 residues in the CDR3. CDR3 loop: CASSRLGQTSYEQYF. The CDR3 coding sequence is TGTGCCAGCAGTCGCCTCGGACAGACCTCCTACGAGCAGTACTTC.

This chain links TRBV11-2 with TRBJ2-3, with 9 bases matching TRBD2. V lost 1 base and J lost 0; bases outside the gene matches: 5. CDR1 and CDR2 (germline): SGHAT, FQNNGV. This CDR3 has 17 residues. CDR3 region: CASSLGGTSSSTDTQYF. The CDR3 bases are TGTGCCAGCAGCTTAGGCGGGACTAGCTCTAGCACAGATACGCAGTATTTT.

This clone was detected once. The chain has TRBV30 and TRBJ2-2; TRBD1 matches at 8 bases. J lost 7 bases, V lost 0 bases, and 10 bases had no gene match. The CDR3 has 16 amino acids. CDR1 is GTSNPN, CDR2 SVGIG, per germline (reference sequence). CDR3 nucleotide sequence: TGTGCCTGGAGTGTAGTGTCCAGGGGGCCTATCGGGGAGCTGTTTTTT. As protein: CAWSVVSRGPIGELFF. Full variable domain (outside the CDR3, taken from reference TRBV30 and TRBJ2-2): SQTIHQWPATLVQPVGSPLSLECTVEGTSNPNLYWYRQAAGRGLQLLFYSVGIGQISSEVPQNLSASRPQDRQFILSSKKLLLSDSGFYLCAWSVVSRGPIGELFFGEGSRLTVL.